One sample yielded the 24 T cell receptor beta chains listed below, sequenced in a study of shared clonotypes between healthy human individuals. Clones were read by immunoSEQ multiplex PCR, and TCRdb kept only the in-frame ones, dropping some. This sample carries approximately 620,000 clones, around 97% of them seen once, and the ten largest clones take around 0.06%. Sequencing was performed on naive CD4+ T cells sorted from blood. Subset: CD45RA+ positively selected. The receptors shown here come from a woman aged 25-40 years in good health.

The chain has TRBV5-1 and TRBJ2-5; 7 bases line up with TRBD1. CDR3 size: 14 residues. J gave up 4 bases and V 1 base, and 4 bases lay outside the gene matches. Germline V gene data show CDR1 as SGHRS and CDR2 as YFSETQ. For the CDR3, the DNA is TGCGCCAGCAGCTTGAAACAGGGGCGAGAGACCCAGTACTTC. This encodes CASSLKQGRETQYF.

This chain joins TRBV11-2 and TRBJ2-5, with 9 bases lining up with TRBD2. The J call may not be correct, given that the DNA end is closer to TRBJ2-7. The germline V gene encodes CDR1 SGHAT and CDR2 FQNNGV. The CDR3 length is 18 residues. CDR3 residues: CASSFPIPGGRALDEQYF. Written as DNA, the CDR3 is TGTGCCAGCAGCTTCCCGATCCCTGGCGGGAGGGCCTTGGACGAGCAGTACTTC.

V usage is TRBV2 and J usage is TRBJ1-4; TRBD1 might be the D (6 bases). This CDR3 spans 15 amino acids. The V and J ends lost 5 bases and 1 base respectively, with 11 bases between them. In germline, CDR1 is SNHLY, CDR2 FYNNEI. CDR3 bases: TGTGCCAGCAGTCTTGAGGGGGGAACTAATGAAAAACTGTTTTTT. Its protein product is CASSLEGGTNEKLFF.

The rearrangement joins TRBV25-1 to TRBJ2-1; 7 nucleotides line up with TRBD1. There are 14 residues in the CDR3. Germline CDR1 MGHDK, CDR2 SYGVNS. Trimming at V came to 8 bases and at J to 10 bases, leaving 14 bases not matched to a gene. The CDR3 DNA reads as TGTGCCAGCCGTCAGGGACAGCCGACCAGGGAGCAGTTCTTC. The encoded protein is CASRQGQPTREQFF.

The chain recombines TRBV5-1 with TRBJ2-2, with TRBD1 matching over 7 bases. Germline assignment: CDR1 SGHRS and CDR2 YFSETQ. Losses at the gene ends were 5 bases for V and 6 bases for J; bases not matched to a gene: 13. The CDR3 is made up of 16 amino acids. The DNA for the CDR3 is TGCGCCAGCAGGAGGGAGAGGGGGCGCGTCGCCGGGGAGCTGTTTTTT. Protein: CASRRERGRVAGELFF. Together with reference TRBV5-1 and TRBJ2-2, the CDR3 gives the full variable domain: KAGVTQTPRYLIKTRGQQVTLSCSPISGHRSVSWYQQTPGQGLQFLFEYFSETQRNKGNFPGRFSGRQFSNSRSEMNVSTLELGDSALYLCASRRERGRVAGELFFGEGSRLTVL.

V and J are TRBV2 and TRBJ2-1, with a possible D match to TRBD2 (6 bases). V lost 5 bases to trimming and J lost 7 bases, with 12 bases between them. Germline V gives CDR1 SNHLY, CDR2 FYNNEI. The CDR3 is 13 amino acids. CDR3 protein: CASSSGVGNEQFF. Here the CDR3 DNA reads TGTGCCAGCAGTTCGGGAGTTGGTAATGAGCAGTTCTTC. Full variable domain (missing parts from reference TRBV2 and TRBJ2-1): EPEVTQTPSHQVTQMGQEVILRCVPISNHLYFYWYRQILGQKVEFLVSFYNNEISEKSEIFDDQFSVERPDGSNFTLKIRSTKLEDSAMYFCASSSGVGNEQFFGPGTRLTVL.

Remarks on this clone: At the DNA level, this CDR3 is encoded by other sequences in the same sample as well. The V call is TRBV28, the J call TRBJ2-7; D is ambiguous. Germline loops: CDR1 MDHEN, CDR2 SYDVKM. The V and J ends lost 3 bases and 4 bases respectively, with 4 bases between them. This CDR3 is 11 amino acids long. In nucleotides, the CDR3 is TGTGCCAGCAGTTTTTTGTACGAGCAGTACTTC. Its translation is CASSFLYEQYF.

CDR3 residues: CASSLPSGQETQYF. For the CDR3, the DNA is TGTGCCAGCAGCTTGCCCTCAGGGCAAGAGACCCAGTACTTC. The chain combines TRBV5-4 with TRBJ2-5; TRBD1 is a possible D gene (5 bases). CDR3 size: 14 residues. Germline CDR1 reads SGHNT; CDR2 reads YYREEE (reference sequence). V was clipped by 1 base and J by 2 bases, with 9 bases between them.

The chain combines TRBV7-9 with TRBJ2-2; 11 bases align to TRBD2. The CDR3 sequence is 15 residues long. Trimming at V came to 5 bases and at J to 7 bases, leaving 6 bases not matched to a gene. Germline loops: CDR1 SEHNR, CDR2 FQNEAQ (reference sequence). Here the CDR3 DNA reads TGTGCCAGCAGCCAACTAGCGGGAGCGGACGGGGAGCTGTTTTTT. It codes for CASSQLAGADGELFF.

This rearrangement joins TRBV5-1 to TRBJ2-1; maybe TRBD1 (5 bases). Germline V gene data show CDR1 as SGHRS and CDR2 as YFSETQ. Trimming stripped 0 bases from V and 6 bases from J, with 19 bases between. The CDR3 consists of 17 residues. The CDR3 DNA reads as TGCGCCAGCAGCTTGGGGGGAAGCAGGGCTGTAAGCAATGAGCAGTTCTTC. Translated, it gives CASSLGGSRAVSNEQFF.

The chain uses TRBV4-1 and TRBJ2-6; D is perhaps TRBD1 (5 bases). Deletions cut 4 bases from V and 4 bases from J, with 8 bases between. CDR1 and CDR2 from the germline V gene are MGHRA and YSYEKL. This CDR3 is built from 14 residues. The CDR3 DNA is TGCGCCAGCAGCCCAGGGCCCGGGGCCAACGTCCTGACTTTC. It translates to CASSPGPGANVLTF.

The rearrangement links TRBV10-2 to TRBJ2-5, with D perhaps TRBD2 (6 bases). Trimming removed 5 bases at V and 3 bases at J, with 10 bases between. The V gene's germline CDR1 is WSHSY and CDR2 SAAADI. The CDR3 length is 13 residues. The CDR3 loop reads CASSFGGEETQYF. For the CDR3, the DNA is TGCGCCAGCAGTTTCGGCGGGGAAGAGACCCAGTACTTC.

In its sample, this clone was seen a few times. This chain uses TRBV29-1 with TRBJ1-1; a possible D gene is TRBD1 (5 bases). Looked up from germline, CDR1 is SQVTM and CDR2 is ANQGSEA. Trimming left V 3 bases short and J 1 base short, with 9 bases between. The CDR3 has 13 residues. CDR3: CSVERDENTEAFF. The CDR3, as DNA: TGCAGCGTTGAGAGGGACGAGAACACTGAAGCTTTCTTT.

V is TRBV5-1 and J is TRBJ2-5; a possible D gene is TRBD1 (6 bases). CDR3 length equals 13 residues. Germline V gene sequence: CDR1 SGHRS, CDR2 YFSETQ. Trimming shortened V by 3 bases and J by 5 bases, and 11 bases separated the two germline ends. CDR3 nucleotide sequence: TGCGCCAGCAGCTCAACAGGGTCCGAGACCCAGTACTTC. It specifies CASSSTGSETQYF.

As for this clone: Different DNA sequences within this sample yield the same CDR3. V usage is TRBV19 and J usage is TRBJ2-3, with no clear D. The CDR3 totals 13 residues. Germline lookup yields CDR1 LNHDA and CDR2 SQIVND (reference sequence). The V gene lost 1 base and the J gene lost 4 bases, with 6 bases spanning the gap. The CDR3 region has the DNA TGTGCCAGTAGTATAGGTGGGGCAGATACGCAGTATTTT. This translates into CASSIGGADTQYF.

The chain employs TRBV10-2 and TRBJ1-1; a weak D match, TRBD1 (5 bases). This CDR3 is 15 amino acids long. Trimming removed 6 bases from V and 1 base from J, with 15 bases in between. Germline V gives CDR1 WSHSY, CDR2 SAAADI. The CDR3 here is CASSIVPGTNTEAFF. For the CDR3, the DNA is TGCGCCAGCAGCATAGTTCCAGGGACGAACACTGAAGCTTTCTTT.

This chain links TRBV18 with TRBJ2-7, with a tentative D call TRBD2 (5 bases). Germline V CDR1 and CDR2: KGHSH, LQKENI. CDR3 length: 14 amino acids. V was clipped by 1 base and J by 2 bases, with 9 bases between them. CDR3 coding DNA: TGTGCCAGCTCACCACGCGGGCAGGCCTACGAGCAGTACTTC. It specifies CASSPRGQAYEQYF.

The chain has TRBV7-9 and TRBJ2-2; D unresolved. Germline lookup yields CDR1 SEHNR and CDR2 FQNEAQ (reference sequence). CDR3 length: 13 residues. V dropped 5 bases and J dropped 7 bases, with 11 bases sitting between them. CDR3 in amino acids: CASSTFQDGELFF. The CDR3 DNA follows: TGTGCCAGCAGCACCTTTCAAGACGGGGAGCTGTTTTTT.

The genes are TRBV7-9 and TRBJ1-2; TRBD1 is a possible D gene (5 bases). Germline values: CDR1 SEHNR, CDR2 FQNEAQ (reference sequence). V was pared by 5 bases and J by 0 bases, with 16 bases between. This CDR3 is 16 amino acids long. The CDR3 sequence: CASSRGTGGANYGYTF. The CDR3 bases are TGTGCCAGCAGCCGCGGGACCGGCGGCGCTAACTATGGCTACACCTTC.

This clone showed up just once. The chain has TRBV19 and TRBJ2-1; 8 bases align to TRBD2. V trimming: 5 bases; J trimming: 6 bases; junction bases outside the gene matches: 3. Looked up from germline, CDR1 is LNHDA and CDR2 is SQIVND (reference sequence). This CDR3 is built from 13 residues. The CDR3 DNA reads TGTGCCAGTAGTCAGACTAGCGTCAATGAGCAGTTCTTC. Residues: CASSQTSVNEQFF.

The genes are TRBV29-1 and TRBJ2-2; 9 nucleotides align to TRBD2. With 6 bases clipped from V and 6 bases from J, the junction kept 14 bases outside the gene matches. Germline lookup yields CDR1 SQVTM and CDR2 ANQGSEA. CDR3 size: 16 residues. CDR3 sequence: CSVGRFVSGSAGELFF. The CDR3 DNA reads as TGCAGCGTGGGACGATTTGTTAGCGGGAGTGCCGGGGAGCTGTTTTTT.

The chain couples TRBV6-4 to TRBJ2-1; D is unclear. CDR3 length: 12 amino acids. The V gene's germline CDR1 is MRHNA and CDR2 SNTAGT. V was pared by 6 bases and J by 7 bases, with 10 bases between. The CDR3 here is CASSAIGNEQFF. CDR3 sequence (DNA): TGTGCCAGCAGCGCAATAGGGAATGAGCAGTTCTTC.

Turning to this clone: This specimen includes other DNA sequences encoding the same CDR3. V gene TRBV7-9 combines with J gene TRBJ2-2; D uncertain. Germline CDR1 SEHNR, CDR2 FQNEAQ (reference sequence). The CDR3 spans 12 residues. The germline V and J ends were trimmed by 2 bases and 4 bases, with 2 bases remaining between them. CDR3 region: CASSLSTGELFF. CDR3 in DNA: TGTGCCAGCAGCTTATCCACCGGGGAGCTGTTTTTT.

The rearrangement uses TRBV6-5 and TRBJ2-7; 7 bases are shared with TRBD1. The J segment lost 3 bases and the V segment lost 6 bases, leaving 2 bases of the junction unmatched. The CDR3 totals 12 residues. From germline, CDR1 is MNHEY and CDR2 SVGAGI. The CDR3 loop is CASSRDSYEQYF. The CDR3 region has the DNA TGTGCCAGCAGCCGGGACAGCTACGAGCAGTACTTC.